A selection of T cell receptor beta chains follows, all from one sample in a study of early T cells in non-severe SARS-CoV-2 infection. A single record per CDR3 protein comes from TCRdb applying MiXCR to the 5' RACE reads. There are fewer than 100,000 distinct CDR3 sequences in the sample; approximately 6% occur only once, and roughly 8% lies in the top ten. The specimen sequenced was whole blood. Receptor source: an adult who was a healthcare worker with PCR-confirmed SARS-CoV-2 infection or an uninfected control (not recorded which). Each CDR3 is given with its conserved first and last residue. A D gene is named only where the DNA matches it firmly. Clone size is given for some rows only: seen once, a few or many times, or a class if the clone is expanded.

j_gene | abundance | d_gene | v_gene | CDR3nt | CDR3aa
TRBJ2-1 | many | TRBD2 | TRBV11-2 | TGTGCCAGCAGCTTTCAGAGTAGCGGGAGGTCAAGCTACAATGAGCAGTTCTTC | CASSFQSSGRSSYNEQFF
TRBJ2-5 | NA | TRBD2 | TRBV11-2 | TGTGCCAGCAGCTTACGAGCGGGGGAACTAGAGACCCAGTACTTC | CASSLRAGELETQYF
TRBJ1-2 | few | NA | TRBV5-1 | TGCGCCAGCAGCTTGGACAGGGATAACTATGGCTACACCTTC | CASSLDRDNYGYTF
TRBJ2-1 | many | TRBD2 | TRBV9 | TGTGCCAGCAGCGTAGTACCAACCGGACTAGCTCGGGAGCAGTTCTTC | CASSVVPTGLAREQFF
TRBJ2-1 | many | TRBD2 | TRBV7-8 | TGTGCCAGCAGCCCTTCTAAACCGGGACTAGCGGGGGAAAGCAATGAGCAGTTCTTC | CASSPSKPGLAGESNEQFF
TRBJ1-6 | NA | TRBD1 | TRBV28 | TGTGCCAGCAGTCCAAACCCAGGGACAGGGTGGACCAATTCACCCCTCCACTTT | CASSPNPGTGWTNSPLHF
TRBJ2-1 | many | NA | TRBV6-2/TRBV6-3 | TGTGCCGCGGGCCGAAACAGGGTTTACTATGAGCAGTTCTTC | CAAGRNRVYYEQFF
TRBJ1-4 | many | TRBD1 | TRBV5-6 | TGTGCCAGCAGCAGTCCGGGACAGGGGAATGAAAAACTGTTTTTT | CASSSPGQGNEKLFF
TRBJ1-1 | many | NA | TRBV4-1 | TGCGCCAGCAGCTTCCCCCCGGAGCCCCAAGGGAGCACTGAAGCTTTCTTT | CASSFPPEPQGSTEAFF
TRBJ2-1 | many | NA | TRBV20-1 | TGCAGTGCCCGTGGGGGCCGCAACAATGAGCAGTTCTTC | CSARGGRNNEQFF
TRBJ2-2 | NA | NA | TRBV10-1 | TGCGCCAGCGGACAAGGACATTACACCGGGGAGCTGTTTTTT | CASGQGHYTGELFF
TRBJ2-3 | many | NA | TRBV6-6 | TGTGCCAGCAGGGGCTCTAACACAGATACGCAGTATTTT | CASRGSNTDTQYF
TRBJ2-1 | many | NA | TRBV20-1 | TGCAGTGCTAGCCGGACGGCTAGATACAATGAGCAGTTCTTC | CSASRTARYNEQFF
TRBJ1-2 | few | NA | TRBV15 | TGTGCCACCAGCAGAGACAGCAACTATGGCTACACCTTC | CATSRDSNYGYTF
TRBJ2-4 | NA | NA | TRBV11-2 | TGTGCCAGCAGCTTAGTACCCGAAAACATTCAGTACTTC | CASSLVPENIQYF
TRBJ2-3 | NA | TRBD2 | TRBV20-1 | TGCAGTGCTAGAGGAGGAAGCGGGAGGGCCTTGCTAGGGGATACGCAGTATTTT | CSARGGSGRALLGDTQYF
TRBJ2-7 | many | TRBD1 | TRBV3-1 | TGTGCCAGCAGCGCCAGAAGAGGACAGGGGCACTCCTACGAGCAGTACTTC | CASSARRGQGHSYEQYF
TRBJ2-5 | many | NA | TRBV6-1 | TGTGCCAGCAGTGGGGACACCGAAGAGACCCAGTACTTC | CASSGDTEETQYF
TRBJ2-1 | many | NA | TRBV7-2 | TGTGCCAGCAGCTCACGGCCCCCAGATCCATTTGAGCAGTTCTTC | CASSSRPPDPFEQFF
TRBJ2-7 | few | NA | TRBV30 | TGTGCCTGGAGTCCCGGGGGTGGGTACGAGCAGTACTTC | CAWSPGGGYEQYF
TRBJ1-5 | few | NA | TRBV7-2 | TGTGCCAGCAGTCAGGGGCAAAATGGCAATCAGCCCCAGCATTTT | CASSQGQNGNQPQHF
TRBJ2-7 | few | NA | TRBV11-2 | TGTGCCAGCAGCTTAGATTGGCACGAGCAGTACTTC | CASSLDWHEQYF
TRBJ1-3 | many | NA | TRBV12-3/TRBV12-4 | TGTGCCAGCACAGAGAGTCCCTCTGGAAACACCATATATTTT | CASTESPSGNTIYF
TRBJ2-7 | many | TRBD2 | TRBV11-2 | TGTGCCAGCAGCTTAGAGGGGTTCAGCGGGAGAGGGCACGAGCAGTACTTC | CASSLEGFSGRGHEQYF
TRBJ2-1 | many | TRBD1 | TRBV27 | TGTGCCGTAGGCCTTCCCGGGACAGGGGCTTACAATGAGCAGTTCTTC | CAVGLPGTGAYNEQFF
TRBJ2-6 | NA | TRBD2 | TRBV10-2 | TGCGCCAGCAGTGAATTGCTAGCGGGGGCCTTTGGGGCCAACGTCCTGACTTTC | CASSELLAGAFGANVLTF
TRBJ2-6 | many | TRBD2 | TRBV5-1 | TGCGCCAGCAGCCCCATTAGGAGCGGGAAAGCTGGGGCCAACGTCCTGACTTTC | CASSPIRSGKAGANVLTF
TRBJ2-6 | NA | NA | TRBV20-1 | TGCAGTGCACCCCCCTCTGGGGCCAACGTCCTGACTTTC | CSAPPSGANVLTF
TRBJ1-5 | many | NA | TRBV7-2 | TGTGCCAGCAGCTTAGGCGCAGGGAACAATCAGCCCCAGCATTTT | CASSLGAGNNQPQHF
TRBJ2-5 | many | NA | TRBV2 | TGTGCCAGCAGTGAAGCGTTACAGCAAGAGACCCAGTACTTC | CASSEALQQETQYF
TRBJ2-5 | NA | TRBD2 | TRBV20-1 | TGCAGTGCCGCAGCGGGGGGCGCCGGAGTGACCCAGTACTTC | CSAAAGGAGVTQYF
TRBJ1-2 | many | NA | TRBV2 | TGTGCCAGCAGTCGACCTACCCTCAGGGGAAACTATGGCTACACCTTC | CASSRPTLRGNYGYTF
TRBJ1-5 | many | NA | TRBV11-2 | TGTGCCAGCAGGGCTTTCCGGGACGAGGGGAATCAGCCCCAGCATTTT | CASRAFRDEGNQPQHF
TRBJ2-3 | many | TRBD1 | TRBV7-2 | TGTGCCAGCAGCTCGGGACAGACCACAGATACGCAGTATTTT | CASSSGQTTDTQYF
TRBJ2-3 | NA | TRBD2 | TRBV10-3 | TGTGCCATCAGCTCTGGGACTAGCGGGAGCGCCGTGTCGCAGTATTTT | CAISSGTSGSAVSQYF
TRBJ2-7 | NA | TRBD1 | TRBV28 | TGTGCCAGCAGTTTTCTACAGGGGGCTGACGAGCAGTACTTC | CASSFLQGADEQYF
TRBJ1-6 | few | NA | TRBV27 | TGTGCCAGCACCAAAGGGGATTTAAGTAATTCACCCCTCCACTTT | CASTKGDLSNSPLHF
TRBJ2-1 | NA | NA | TRBV28 | TGTGCCAGCCGGGAGAGCTCCTACAATGAGCAGTTCTTC | CASRESSYNEQFF
TRBJ1-5 | many | NA | TRBV19 | TGTGCCAGTAGAAAAGGACACCTAAATCAGCCCCAGCATTTT | CASRKGHLNQPQHF
TRBJ2-5 | NA | NA | TRBV5-1 | TGCGCCAGCAGCTTGTCAGGGGCAGGGCGGCAAGAGACCCAGTACTTC | CASSLSGAGRQETQYF
TRBJ2-7 | few | NA | TRBV5-8 | TGTGCCAGCAGCTTTCCCGGCGGACACTACGAGCAGTACTTC | CASSFPGGHYEQYF
TRBJ2-1 | many | NA | TRBV2 | TGTGCCAGCAGTGAGATCAGGAACTACAATGAGCAGTTCTTC | CASSEIRNYNEQFF
TRBJ2-1 | few | NA | TRBV6-5 | TGTGCCAGCAGTTACTCGCTGTGGGGGGCAGGGAATGAGCAGTTCTTC | CASSYSLWGAGNEQFF
TRBJ1-2 | once | NA | TRBV7-9 | TGTGCCAGCAGCTTAGTGGGAGGCGGGGGCGGCGGCTACACCTTC | CASSLVGGGGGGYTF
TRBJ1-4 | NA | TRBD1 | TRBV10-3 | TGTGCCATCAGTGATGGGCAGGGGGACGGTGAAAAACTGTTTTTT | CAISDGQGDGEKLFF
TRBJ2-2 | NA | TRBD1 | TRBV11-3 | TGTGCCAGCAGCTCGGGACAGGGGAACACCGGGGAGCTGTTTTTT | CASSSGQGNTGELFF
TRBJ1-5 | few | NA | TRBV7-2 | TGTGCCAGCAGCTTAAAGTGGGATCAGCCCCAGCATTTT | CASSLKWDQPQHF
TRBJ2-3 | NA | NA | TRBV19 | TGTGCCAGTAGTAACGGGTTCGGGTCTAGCACAGATACGCAGTATTTT | CASSNGFGSSTDTQYF
TRBJ2-5 | many | TRBD1 | TRBV7-2 | TGTGCCAGCAGCCAGGGACAGTCGGGGCGATCGCCGTTGTACTTC | CASSQGQSGRSPLYF
TRBJ2-5 | few | TRBD2 | TRBV12-3/TRBV12-4 | TGTGCCAGCAGCCCGACTAGCGGGAGGGGAGCCCAGTACTTC | CASSPTSGRGAQYF
TRBJ1-5 | many | NA | TRBV7-2 | TGTGCCAGCAGCAGGGGACGAGGTCAGCCCCAGCATTTT | CASSRGRGQPQHF
TRBJ2-5 | many | TRBD1 | TRBV6-1 | TGTGCCAGCGTGGCAGGGGGCCTCCAAGAGACCCAGTACTTC | CASVAGGLQETQYF
TRBJ2-5 | many | NA | TRBV14 | TGTGCCAGCAGCCAGACGACAGATTTCCAAGAGACCCAGTACTTC | CASSQTTDFQETQYF
TRBJ2-7 | many | NA | TRBV19 | TGTGCCAGTAGTATGTACAGTTCCTACGAGCAGTACTTC | CASSMYSSYEQYF